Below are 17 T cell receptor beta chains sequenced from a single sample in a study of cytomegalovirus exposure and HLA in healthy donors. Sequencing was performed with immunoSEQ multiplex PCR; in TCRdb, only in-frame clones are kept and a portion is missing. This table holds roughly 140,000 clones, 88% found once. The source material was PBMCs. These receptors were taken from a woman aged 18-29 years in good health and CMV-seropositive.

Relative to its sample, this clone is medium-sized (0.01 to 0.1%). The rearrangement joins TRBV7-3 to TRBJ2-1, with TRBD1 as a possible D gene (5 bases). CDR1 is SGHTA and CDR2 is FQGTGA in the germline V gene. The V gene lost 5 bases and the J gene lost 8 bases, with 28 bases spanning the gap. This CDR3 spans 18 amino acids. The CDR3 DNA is TGTGCCAGCAGCCTCAACAGACGTACGCTCCTTAGGGGCGATGAGCAGTTCTTC. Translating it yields CASSLNRRTLLRGDEQFF.

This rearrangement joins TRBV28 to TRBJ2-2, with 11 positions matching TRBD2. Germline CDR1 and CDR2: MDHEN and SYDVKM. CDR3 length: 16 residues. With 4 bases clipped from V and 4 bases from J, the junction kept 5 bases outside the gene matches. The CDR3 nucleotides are TGTGCCAGCAGTTCAGGGACTAGCGGAGGCACCGGGGAGCTGTTTTTT. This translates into CASSSGTSGGTGELFF. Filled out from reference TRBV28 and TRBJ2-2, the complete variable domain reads DVKVTQSSRYLVKRTGEKVFLECVQDMDHENMFWYRQDPGLGLRLIYFSYDVKMKEKGDIPEGYSVSREKKERFSLILESASTNQTSMYLCASSSGTSGGTGELFFGEGSRLTVL.

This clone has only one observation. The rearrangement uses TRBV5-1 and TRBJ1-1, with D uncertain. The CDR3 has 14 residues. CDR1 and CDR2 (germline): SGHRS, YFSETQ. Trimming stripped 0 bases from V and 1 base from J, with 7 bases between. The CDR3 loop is CASSLAPGNTEAFF. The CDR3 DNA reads TGCGCCAGCAGCTTGGCACCAGGGAACACTGAAGCTTTCTTT.

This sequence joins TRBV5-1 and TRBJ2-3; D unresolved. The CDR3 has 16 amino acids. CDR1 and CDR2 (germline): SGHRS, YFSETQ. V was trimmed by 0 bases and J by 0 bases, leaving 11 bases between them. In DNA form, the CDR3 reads TGCGCCAGCAGCTTGGTCCTCGCGAGTAGCACAGATACGCAGTATTTT. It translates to CASSLVLASSTDTQYF. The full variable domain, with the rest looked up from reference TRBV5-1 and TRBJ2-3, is KAGVTQTPRYLIKTRGQQVTLSCSPISGHRSVSWYQQTPGQGLQFLFEYFSETQRNKGNFPGRFSGRQFSNSRSEMNVSTLELGDSALYLCASSLVLASSTDTQYFGPGTRLTVL.

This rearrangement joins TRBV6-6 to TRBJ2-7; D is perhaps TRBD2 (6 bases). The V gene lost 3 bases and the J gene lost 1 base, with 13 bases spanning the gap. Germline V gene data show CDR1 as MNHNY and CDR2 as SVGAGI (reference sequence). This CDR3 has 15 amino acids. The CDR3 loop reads CASSYGTGVSYEQYF. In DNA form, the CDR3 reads TGTGCCAGCAGTTATGGGACGGGGGTATCCTACGAGCAGTACTTC.

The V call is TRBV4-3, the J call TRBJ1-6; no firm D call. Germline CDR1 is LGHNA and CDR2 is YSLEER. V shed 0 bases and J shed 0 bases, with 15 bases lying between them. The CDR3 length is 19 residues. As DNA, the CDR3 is TGCGCCAGCAGCCAAGAAGTAATGGAGTCTAGCTCCTATAATTCACCCCTCCACTTT. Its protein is CASSQEVMESSSYNSPLHF.

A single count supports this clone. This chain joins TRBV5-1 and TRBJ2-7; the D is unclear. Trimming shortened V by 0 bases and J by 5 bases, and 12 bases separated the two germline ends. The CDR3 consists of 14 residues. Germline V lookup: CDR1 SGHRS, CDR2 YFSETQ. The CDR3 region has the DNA TGCGCCAGCAGCTTGGCAAGTAGTGCGGACGAGCAGTACTTC. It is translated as CASSLASSADEQYF.

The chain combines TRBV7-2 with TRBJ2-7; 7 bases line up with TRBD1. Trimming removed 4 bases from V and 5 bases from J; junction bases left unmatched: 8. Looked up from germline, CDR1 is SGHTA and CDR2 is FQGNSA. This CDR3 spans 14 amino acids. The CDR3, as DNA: TGTGCCAGCAGCTCTAGGACAGGTTCTAACGAGCAGTACTTC. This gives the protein CASSSRTGSNEQYF.

CDR3 protein: CASGLVREQGTEAFF. DNA of the CDR3: TGTGCTAGTGGTTTGGTACGGGAACAGGGAACTGAAGCTTTCTTT. V gene TRBV12-5 combines with J gene TRBJ1-1; TRBD1 is a possible D gene (6 bases). In germline, CDR1 is LGHNT, CDR2 FRNRAP. There are 15 residues in the CDR3. V dropped 0 bases and J dropped 5 bases, with 13 bases sitting between them.

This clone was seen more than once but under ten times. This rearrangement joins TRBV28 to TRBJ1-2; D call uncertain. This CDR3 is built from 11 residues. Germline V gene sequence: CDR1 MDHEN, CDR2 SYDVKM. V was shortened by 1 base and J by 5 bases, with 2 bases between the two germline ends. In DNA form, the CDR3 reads TGTGCCAGCAGTTTATCATATGGCTACACCTTC. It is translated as CASSLSYGYTF.

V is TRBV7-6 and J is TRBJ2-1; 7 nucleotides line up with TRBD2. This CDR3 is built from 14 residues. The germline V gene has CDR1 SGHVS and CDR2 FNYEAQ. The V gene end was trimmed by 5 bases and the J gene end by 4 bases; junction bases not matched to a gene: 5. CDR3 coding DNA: TGTGCCAGCAGCGGTGGGAGGGTATACAATGAGCAGTTCTTC. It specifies CASSGGRVYNEQFF.

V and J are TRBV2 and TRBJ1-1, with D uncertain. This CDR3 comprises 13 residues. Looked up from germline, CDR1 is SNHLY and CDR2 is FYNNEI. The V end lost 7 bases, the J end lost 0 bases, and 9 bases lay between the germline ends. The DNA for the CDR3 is TGTGCCAGCAAGTCCGAGTTGAACACTGAAGCTTTCTTT. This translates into CASKSELNTEAFF.

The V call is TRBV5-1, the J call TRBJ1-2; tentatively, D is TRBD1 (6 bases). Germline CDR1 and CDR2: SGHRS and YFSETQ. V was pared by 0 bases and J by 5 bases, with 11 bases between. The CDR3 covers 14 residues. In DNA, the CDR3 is TGCGCCAGCAGCTTGGCGTCAGGGGCTTATGGCTACACCTTC. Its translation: CASSLASGAYGYTF.

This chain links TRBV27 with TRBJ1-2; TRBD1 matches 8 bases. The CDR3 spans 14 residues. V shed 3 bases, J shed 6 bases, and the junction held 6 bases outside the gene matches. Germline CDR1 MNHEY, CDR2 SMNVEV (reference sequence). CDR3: CASSLTGDKDGYTF. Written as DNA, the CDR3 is TGTGCCAGCAGTTTGACAGGGGATAAAGATGGCTACACCTTC.

CDR3 sequence reads: CASTLGVGGQETQYF. CDR3 bases: TGTGCCAGCACCCTAGGGGTAGGTGGCCAAGAGACCCAGTACTTC. This chain joins TRBV11-2 and TRBJ2-5, with a possible D match to TRBD1 (5 bases). Looked up from germline, CDR1 is SGHAT and CDR2 is FQNNGV. The CDR3 sequence is 15 residues long. Trimming took 7 bases from V and 1 from J, leaving 16 bases between them. Looking up the rest from reference TRBV11-2 and TRBJ2-5 gives the full variable domain: EAGVAQSPRYKIIEKRQSVAFWCNPISGHATLYWYQQILGQGPKLLIQFQNNGVVDDSQLPKDRFSAERLKGVDSTLKIQPAKLEDSAVYLCASTLGVGGQETQYFGPGTRLLVL.

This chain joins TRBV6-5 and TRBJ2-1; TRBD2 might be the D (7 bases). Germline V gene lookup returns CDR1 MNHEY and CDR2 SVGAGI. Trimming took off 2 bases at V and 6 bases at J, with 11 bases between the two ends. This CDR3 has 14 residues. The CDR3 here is CASSYVGGANEQFF. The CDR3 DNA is TGTGCCAGCAGTTACGTGGGGGGGGCCAATGAGCAGTTCTTC.

CDR3 nucleotide sequence: TGTGCCAGCAGTTCCCTAGCGGGGGGGGCCACCTACGAGCAGTACTTC. It yields the protein CASSSLAGGATYEQYF. This rearrangement joins TRBV27 to TRBJ2-7, with 12 bases identical to TRBD2. The junction had 6 bases not matched to a gene; V was cut back by 4 bases and J by 2 bases. Germline V gene sequence: CDR1 MNHEY, CDR2 SMNVEV (reference sequence). The length of the CDR3 is 16 residues.